The 30 T cell receptor beta chains reported below all come from one sample, sequenced in a study of blood T cell repertoires in COVID-19. The repertoire was sequenced with immunoSEQ multiplex PCR; TCRdb's copy has only in-frame clones and lacks some. The sample lists roughly 90,000 clones, around 80% occurring once. The sequenced sample consisted of peripheral blood. Receptors were obtained from a woman of 80 years or more with active or convalescent COVID-19.

This clone was picked up one time. V gene TRBV9 combines with J gene TRBJ1-5; no definite D call. Trimming removed 4 bases from V and 11 bases from J, with 19 bases in between. This CDR3 is built from 14 residues. Per the germline V gene, CDR1 is SGDLS and CDR2 is YYNGEE. This CDR3 reads CASSWAPSGEAQHF. CDR3 DNA sequence: TGTGCCAGCAGCTGGGCCCCCTCCGGGGAAGCCCAGCATTTT.

J is TRBJ1-2 and V is TRBV6-1; D might be TRBD1 (6 bases). The V gene's germline CDR1 is MNHNS and CDR2 SASEGT. The CDR3 is 15 residues long. Trimming removed 2 bases from V and 0 bases from J, with 10 bases in between. The CDR3 loop is CASSERGIPNYGYTF. Written as DNA, the CDR3 is TGTGCCAGCAGTGAAAGGGGGATACCTAACTATGGCTACACCTTC.

The chain links TRBV5-6 to TRBJ1-4; D not certain. CDR1 and CDR2 (germline): SGHDT, YYEEEE. Trimming cost V 3 bases and J 0 bases, with 6 bases left between them. This CDR3 region has 14 residues. CDR3 bases: TGTGCCAGCAGCTCTTATGCAACTAATGAAAAACTGTTTTTT. Its translation is CASSSYATNEKLFF.

This chain uses TRBV18 with TRBJ2-3; D might be TRBD1 (6 bases). With 1 base removed from V and 2 bases from J, the gap between germline ends came to 13 bases. In germline, CDR1 is KGHSH, CDR2 LQKENI. CDR3 length: 16 residues. The CDR3 DNA sequence: TGTGCCAGCTCACCACTAACAGGGATGTCCACAGATACGCAGTATTTT. This translates into CASSPLTGMSTDTQYF.

Notes on this clone: Other DNA sequences in this specimen translate into the identical CDR3. This chain joins TRBV5-1 and TRBJ2-5; 9 bases agree with TRBD2. Germline assignment: CDR1 SGHRS and CDR2 YFSETQ. J was trimmed by 2 bases and V by 0 bases; bases with no gene match: 2. The CDR3 is 15 residues long. The CDR3 sequence: CASSLGLAVQETQYF. The CDR3 nucleotides are TGCGCCAGCAGCTTGGGACTAGCGGTTCAAGAGACCCAGTACTTC.

The J gene is TRBJ2-1, the V gene TRBV5-1; TRBD1 matches 7 bases. The CDR3 contains 15 residues. Unmatched junction bases numbered 6, after V lost 1 base and J lost 5 bases. CDR1 is SGHRS, CDR2 YFSETQ, per germline. CDR3 in DNA: TGCGCCAGCAGCTTGCAGGGGGTTGTGCACAATGAGCAGTTCTTC. Its translation: CASSLQGVVHNEQFF.

This chain connects TRBV7-2 to TRBJ2-5, with 7 bases lining up with TRBD2. V was clipped by 1 base and J by 5 bases; unmatched bases: 1. This CDR3 is built from 13 residues. CDR1 and CDR2 from the germline V gene are SGHTA and FQGNSA. In nucleotides, the CDR3 is TGTGCCAGCAGCTTAGGAGCGGGGGAGACCCAGTACTTC. This sequence encodes CASSLGAGETQYF.

This chain joins TRBV7-3 and TRBJ1-1; D is undetermined. Trimming removed 2 bases from V and 2 bases from J, with 9 bases in between. The germline V gene has CDR1 SGHTA and CDR2 FQGTGA. The CDR3 extends over 14 amino acids. CDR3 nucleotide sequence: TGTGCCAGCAGCTTAGGACCGGGAAACACTGAAGCTTTCTTT. It yields the protein CASSLGPGNTEAFF.

The chain carries TRBV20-1 and TRBJ2-3, with 8 nucleotides matching TRBD2. The V segment lost 3 bases and the J segment 0 bases; nucleotides outside the gene matches: 14. CDR3 length: 18 residues. Germline V lookup: CDR1 DFQATT, CDR2 SNEGSKA (reference sequence). CDR3 residues: CSASIGASGFPSTDTQYF. The CDR3 region has the DNA TGCAGTGCTAGTATCGGGGCTAGCGGGTTCCCTAGCACAGATACGCAGTATTTT.

The chain uses TRBV5-4 and TRBJ1-2, with D possibly TRBD1 on 5 matching bases. Trimming removed 4 bases from V and 4 bases from J, with 23 bases in between. From germline, CDR1 is SGHNT and CDR2 YYREEE (reference sequence). This CDR3 is 17 amino acids long. The CDR3 DNA is TGTGCCAGCAGCCAAACCGAGGTGGTTACAAGGGGCTATGGCTACACCTTC. Translating gives CASSQTEVVTRGYGYTF.

The rearrangement uses TRBV7-9 and TRBJ2-1; 14 nucleotides agree with TRBD2. Trimming at V came to 5 bases and at J to 9 bases, leaving 18 bases not matched to a gene. The CDR3 has 19 residues. CDR1 is SEHNR, CDR2 FQNEAQ, per germline (reference sequence). CDR3 coding DNA: TGTGCCAGCAGCCGGACAGGACGGCGACTAGCGGGGGGGCCGAGTGAGCAGTTCTTC. This sequence encodes CASSRTGRRLAGGPSEQFF.

This clone was detected once. The rearrangement links TRBV11-2 to TRBJ2-2; 7 bases are a match to TRBD1. The germline V gene has CDR1 SGHAT and CDR2 FQNNGV. J gave up 4 bases and V 1 base, and 9 bases lay outside the gene matches. The CDR3 is 17 residues long. CDR3 in amino acids: CASSLVGGYGGTGELFF. The CDR3 bases are TGTGCCAGCAGCTTAGTAGGGGGCTACGGCGGCACCGGGGAGCTGTTTTTT.

The chain carries TRBV12-3 or TRBV12-4 and TRBJ1-5; 7 bases are shared with TRBD1. The J segment lost 6 bases and the V segment lost 6 bases, leaving 5 bases of the junction unmatched. The CDR3 consists of 13 residues. CDR3 DNA sequence: TGTGCCAGCAGGATGACAGGGAGTCAGCCCCAGCATTTT. Protein sequence: CASRMTGSQPQHF.

The V gene is TRBV28, the J gene TRBJ2-5; D unresolved. V was shortened by 6 bases and J by 1 base, with 9 bases between the two germline ends. CDR1 and CDR2 from the germline V gene are MDHEN and SYDVKM. This CDR3 is built from 13 residues. CDR3 residues: CASRRGLQETQYF. The CDR3 DNA sequence: TGTGCCAGCAGGAGAGGCCTCCAAGAGACCCAGTACTTC.

This clone was seen only once. The rearrangement uses TRBV12-3 or TRBV12-4 and TRBJ2-5; tentatively, D is TRBD2 (6 bases). CDR3 length: 13 amino acids. Between the trimmed V and J ends, which lost 6 bases and 7 bases, there was a span of 15 bases. CDR3 sequence (DNA): TGTGCCAGCAGCCCTAGCGTAACAGGGACCCAGTACTTC. It specifies CASSPSVTGTQYF.

The V call is TRBV6-2 or TRBV6-3, the J call TRBJ1-4; D gene ambiguous. V was clipped by 6 bases and J by 3 bases, with 11 bases between them. Germline V CDR1 and CDR2: MNHEY, SVGEGT. The CDR3 consists of 14 residues. CDR3 amino acids: CASSRVRANEKLFF. DNA of the CDR3: TGTGCCAGCAGCCGGGTTCGGGCTAATGAAAAACTGTTTTTT.

This clone has only one observation. The genes are TRBV6-2 or TRBV6-3 and TRBJ1-1, with 7 bases matching TRBD1. In germline, CDR1 is MNHEY, CDR2 SVGEGT. The junction had 4 bases not matched to a gene; V was cut back by 4 bases and J by 2 bases. This CDR3 comprises 14 residues. The CDR3 coding sequence is TGTGCCAGCAGTTCCCAGGGGGGCAACACTGAAGCTTTCTTT. It codes for CASSSQGGNTEAFF.

This clone was picked up one time. The chain links TRBV5-4 to TRBJ1-1; 10 positions match TRBD1. Trimming cost V 4 bases and J 6 bases; bases outside gene matches: 6. Germline V gene sequence: CDR1 SGHNT, CDR2 YYREEE (reference sequence). The CDR3 runs to 14 residues. The CDR3 loop reads CASSTDRGHSEAFF. Here the CDR3 DNA reads TGTGCCAGCAGCACCGACAGGGGGCATTCTGAAGCTTTCTTT.

The chain combines TRBV4-1 with TRBJ1-6; 8 bases are a match to TRBD1. J lost 10 bases, V lost 8 bases, and 13 bases had no gene match. The CDR3 runs to 15 residues. Germline assignment: CDR1 MGHRA and CDR2 YSYEKL. DNA for the CDR3: TGCGCCAGCCAGAGTGGGAGACAGGGGTCCTCACCCCTCCACTTT. This encodes CASQSGRQGSSPLHF.

This sequence joins TRBV2 and TRBJ1-2, with 8 bases matching TRBD1. CDR1 is SNHLY, CDR2 FYNNEI, per germline. This CDR3 contains 13 residues. V lost 6 bases and J lost 5; bases outside the gene matches: 5. CDR3 nucleotides: TGTGCCAGCAGCGGACGGACAGGGTATGGCTACACCTTC. Protein sequence: CASSGRTGYGYTF.

Remarks on this clone: A read error may explain this, as a much larger clone is one base away. The rearrangement uses TRBV7-2 and TRBJ2-3; D remains ambiguous. The germline V gene encodes CDR1 SGHTA and CDR2 FQGNSA. The CDR3 contains 11 residues. Trimming stripped 4 bases from V and 4 bases from J, with 3 bases between. The CDR3 bases are TGTGCCAGCAGCTCGGCAGATACGCAGTATTTT. Translating gives CASSSADTQYF.

The chain couples TRBV11-2 to TRBJ1-3; TRBD1 matches 8 bases. CDR1 and CDR2 (germline): SGHAT, FQNNGV. V gave up 2 bases and J gave up 4 bases; unmatched junction bases: 4. The CDR3 is made up of 15 amino acids. The CDR3 protein is CASSLQGAPGNTIYF. The DNA of the CDR3 is TGTGCCAGCAGCTTACAGGGGGCGCCCGGAAACACCATATATTTT.

The CDR3 spells CASSADRLPAGELFF. In DNA form, the CDR3 reads TGTGCCAGCAGTGCCGACAGGCTTCCAGCCGGGGAGCTGTTTTTT. The chain joins TRBV6-6 to TRBJ2-2; a possible D gene is TRBD1 (6 bases). This CDR3 region has 15 residues. Trimming pared 5 bases from V and 6 bases from J, leaving 16 bases between. Per the germline V gene, CDR1 is MNHNY and CDR2 is SVGAGI (reference sequence).

V gene TRBV6-5 combines with J gene TRBJ1-1; unclear D gene. The V and J ends lost 2 bases and 1 base respectively, with 5 bases between them. The CDR3 runs to 13 residues. Germline V gene data show CDR1 as MNHEY and CDR2 as SVGAGI. The CDR3, as DNA: TGTGCCAGCAGTTACATTCAGAACACTGAAGCTTTCTTT. Translating it yields CASSYIQNTEAFF.

The genes are TRBV11-2 and TRBJ2-1; a weak D match, TRBD2 (5 bases). CDR1 and CDR2 from the germline V gene are SGHAT and FQNNGV. This CDR3 spans 15 amino acids. V lost 2 bases, J lost 9 bases, and 17 bases lay in between. The CDR3 bases are TGTGCCAGCAGCTTATGGATGGGAGAAGGGATTGAGCAGTTCTTC. Translation: CASSLWMGEGIEQFF.

The V and J genes are TRBV12-3 or TRBV12-4 and TRBJ1-1; TRBD1 is a possible D gene (6 bases). The CDR3 contains 13 residues. Trimming left V 6 bases short and J 4 bases short, with 12 bases between. DNA for the CDR3: TGTGCCAGCAGACAACAGGGTGTCACTGAAGCTTTCTTT. Protein sequence: CASRQQGVTEAFF.

This clone was detected once. The chain recombines TRBV5-6 with TRBJ2-7; 10 bases agree with TRBD2. Unmatched junction bases numbered 9, after V lost 6 bases and J lost 0 bases. This CDR3 region has 16 residues. Germline assignment: CDR1 SGHDT and CDR2 YYEEEE. CDR3 DNA sequence: TGTGCCAGCACTCCATTGGGGACTAGCGCCTCCTACGAGCAGTACTTC. It specifies CASTPLGTSASYEQYF.

The V call is TRBV6-5, the J call TRBJ2-7, with a tentative D call TRBD2 (5 bases). The CDR3 consists of 13 residues. V lost 7 bases to trimming and J lost 7 bases, with 17 bases between them. In germline, CDR1 is MNHEY, CDR2 SVGAGI. The CDR3 protein is CASTNPGVGEQYF. The CDR3 DNA reads TGTGCCAGCACCAATCCCGGGGTTGGAGAGCAGTACTTC.

The chain employs TRBV11-3 and TRBJ2-5, with D perhaps matching TRBD2 (5 bases). Trimming removed 2 bases from V and 7 bases from J, with 8 bases in between. This CDR3 has 12 residues. CDR1 and CDR2 from the germline V gene are SGHNT and YENEEA. In DNA, the CDR3 is TGTGCCAGCAGCTTAATTGAGGGGACCCAGTACTTC. Encoded protein: CASSLIEGTQYF.

A single count supports this clone. V is TRBV28 and J is TRBJ2-5, with D possibly being TRBD1 (5 bases). V lost 8 bases, J lost 2 bases, and 12 bases lay in between. There are 13 residues in the CDR3. Germline V CDR1 and CDR2: MDHEN, SYDVKM. CDR3 amino acids: CASRQTLQETQYF. CDR3 coding DNA: TGTGCCAGCCGACAGACACTACAAGAGACCCAGTACTTC.